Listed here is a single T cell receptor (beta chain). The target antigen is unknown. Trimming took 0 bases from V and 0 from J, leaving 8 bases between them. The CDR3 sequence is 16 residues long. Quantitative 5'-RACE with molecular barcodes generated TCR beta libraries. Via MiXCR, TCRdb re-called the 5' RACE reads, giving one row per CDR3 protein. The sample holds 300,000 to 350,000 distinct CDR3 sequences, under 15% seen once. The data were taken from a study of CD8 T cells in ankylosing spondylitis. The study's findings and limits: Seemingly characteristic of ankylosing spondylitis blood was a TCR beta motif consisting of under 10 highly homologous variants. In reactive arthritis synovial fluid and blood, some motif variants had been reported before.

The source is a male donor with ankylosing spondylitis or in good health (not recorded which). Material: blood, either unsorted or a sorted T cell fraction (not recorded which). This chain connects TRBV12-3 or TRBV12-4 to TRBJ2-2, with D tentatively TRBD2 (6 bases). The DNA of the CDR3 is TGTGCCAGCAGTTTAGCGGCGGGATCGAACACCGGGGAGCTGTTTTTT. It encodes CASSLAAGSNTGELFF.